This T cell receptor beta chain is from a study of neurological immune-mediated disorders. This clonotype was seen ten or more times. The time point denotes: longitudinal time-point 2. PBMCs numbering 2 million and stored at -80 C yielded the unsorted libraries. The CDR3 is 15 residues long. From germline, CDR1 is DFQATT and CDR2 SNEGSKA (reference sequence). V dropped 2 bases and J dropped 9 bases, with 22 bases sitting between them. TCRdb fed the 5' RACE reads into MiXCR, producing one record per CDR3 protein. The table has tens of thousands of distinct CDR3 sequences, 5.8% seen once. This chain uses TRBV20-1 with TRBJ1-2; a possible D gene is TRBD1 (6 bases). The specimen sequenced was PBMCs. The receptor was isolated from a woman in her fifties or sixties with multiple sclerosis. This CDR3 is CSARSGYEGGGSYTF. The CDR3 nucleotides are TGCAGTGCTAGAAGCGGATACGAGGGGGGCGGAAGCTACACCTTC.